This T cell receptor beta chain was identified in a study of blood T cell repertoires in COVID-19. Across the study: Sites across the United States, Italy and Spain contributed samples from acute and convalescent COVID-19. PBMCs, B-cell-depleted T cells, or T cells were the source of the cDNA or gDNA that made up the material.

How the authors handled the data: Cell counts per sample came from amplifying reference gene primers. Libraries were prepared by immunoSEQ multiplex PCR; TCRdb keeps only in-frame clonotypes and omits some of them. The DNA was the basis for D and trimming; V, J and clone size are from that table. The profile covers some 180,000 clones, with roughly 80% appearing a single time and under 8.5% taken by the ten largest. The CDR3 consists of 15 residues. Unmatched junction bases numbered 9, after V lost 4 bases and J lost 4 bases. CDR1 is SGHNT and CDR2 is YYREEE in the germline V gene (reference sequence). This clone was detected once.

The sequencing input was peripheral blood. This receptor was taken from a human donor in a cohort sampled during active COVID-19. V usage is TRBV5-4 and J usage is TRBJ1-1; 8 bases fit TRBD1. The CDR3 reads CASSPRTGRPTEAFF. CDR3 nucleotide sequence: TGTGCCAGCAGCCCGAGGACAGGGCGGCCCACTGAAGCTTTCTTT.